The following is a TCR beta chain sequence with its context. This entry comes from a study of blood T cell repertoires in COVID-19. For the study at large: Donors in the United States, Italy and Spain gave samples during acute or convalescent COVID-19. The cDNA or gDNA used as material had been derived from T cells, B-cell-depleted T cells, or PBMCs.

From germline, CDR1 is SGHDN and CDR2 FVKESK. The CDR3 has 18 residues. Trimming shortened V by 4 bases and J by 0 bases, and 16 bases separated the two germline ends. In the study's own analysis: Estimation of nucleated cell counts relied on the amplification of reference gene primers. TCRdb keeps only in-frame clones here, not all; method: immunoSEQ multiplex PCR. V, J and clone size reflect that table, while D and trimming were determined from the DNA. The table lists more than 50,000 clones, 90% to 95% of them singletons, with about 3.1% in the top ten. The genes are TRBV14 and TRBJ2-6, with D possibly TRBD2 on 6 matching bases. This TCR came from a human donor in a cohort sampled during active COVID-19. Sequenced input: peripheral blood. In nucleotides, the CDR3 is TGTGCCAGCAGCCTTGTTGTTAGGGAGGCCTCTGGGGCCAACGTCCTGACTTTC. It yields the protein CASSLVVREASGANVLTF.